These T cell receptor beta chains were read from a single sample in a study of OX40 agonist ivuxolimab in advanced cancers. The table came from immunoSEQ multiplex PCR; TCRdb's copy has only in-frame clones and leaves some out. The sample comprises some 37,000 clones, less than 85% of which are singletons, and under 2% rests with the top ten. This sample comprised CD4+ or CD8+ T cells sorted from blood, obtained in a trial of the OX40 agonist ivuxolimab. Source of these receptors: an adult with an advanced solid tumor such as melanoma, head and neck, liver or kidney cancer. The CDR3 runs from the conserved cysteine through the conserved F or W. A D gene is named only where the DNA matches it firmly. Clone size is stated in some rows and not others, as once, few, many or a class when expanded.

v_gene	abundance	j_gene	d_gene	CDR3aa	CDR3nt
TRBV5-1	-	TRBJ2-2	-	CASSLVPTNTGELFF	TGCGCCAGCAGCTTGGTACCAACGAACACCGGGGAGCTGTTTTTT
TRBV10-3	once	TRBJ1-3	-	CAISERYDSTGNTIYF	TGTGCCATCAGTGAAAGGTATGATAGCACTGGAAACACCATATATTTT
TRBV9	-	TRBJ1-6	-	CASSAGAGGRNSPLHF	TGTGCCAGCAGCGCGGGGGCCGGGGGCCGAAATTCACCCCTCCACTTT
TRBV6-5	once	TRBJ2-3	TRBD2	CATKNSGGTDTQYF	TGTGCCACGAAAAATAGCGGGGGTACAGATACGCAGTATTTT
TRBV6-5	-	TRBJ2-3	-	CASSRDRSTDTQYF	TGTGCCAGCAGTCGGGACCGAAGCACAGATACGCAGTATTTT
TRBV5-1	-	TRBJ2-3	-	CASSLEGGTDTQYF	TGCGCCAGCAGCTTGGAGGGGGGCACAGATACGCAGTATTTT
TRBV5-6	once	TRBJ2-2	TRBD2	CASSLRGLDLTGELFF	TGTGCCAGCAGCTTGCGGGGACTAGACCTCACCGGGGAGCTGTTTTTT
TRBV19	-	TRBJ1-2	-	CASKGAAGNYGYTF	TGTGCCAGTAAAGGCGCGGCAGGGAACTATGGCTACACCTTC
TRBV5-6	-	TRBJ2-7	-	CASSFTGYEQYF	TGTGCCAGCAGCTTCACAGGGTACGAGCAGTACTTC
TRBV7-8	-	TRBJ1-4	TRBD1	CASSFPSGGRQEKLFF	TGTGCCAGCAGTTTTCCCTCAGGGGGGCGCCAGGAAAAACTGTTTTTT
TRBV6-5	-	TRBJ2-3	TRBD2	CASSRTSGAVTQYF	TGTGCCAGCAGCCGCACTAGCGGGGCGGTTACGCAGTATTTT
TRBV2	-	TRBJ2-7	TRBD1	CASSWAGGEYEQYF	TGTGCCAGCAGTTGGGCAGGGGGCGAGTACGAGCAGTACTTC
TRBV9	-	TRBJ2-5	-	CASSVGGAQETQYF	TGTGCCAGCAGCGTAGGCGGGGCTCAAGAGACCCAGTACTTC
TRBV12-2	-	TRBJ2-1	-	CASRSGLSPAPFF	TGTGCAAGTCGCTCCGGACTGTCCCCGGCTCCGTTCTTC
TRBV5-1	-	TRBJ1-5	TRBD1	CASSLTGGVDSNQPQHF	TGCGCCAGCAGCTTGACAGGGGGCGTTGATAGCAATCAGCCCCAGCATTTT
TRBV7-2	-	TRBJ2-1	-	CASSLGWGHEQFF	TGTGCCAGCAGCTTAGGGTGGGGGCATGAGCAGTTCTTC
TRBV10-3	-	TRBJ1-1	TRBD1	CAIRGTGIGNTEAFF	TGTGCCATCAGGGGGACAGGGATAGGGAACACTGAAGCTTTCTTT
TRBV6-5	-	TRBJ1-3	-	CASSYNGNTIYF	TGTGCCAGCAGTTACAACGGAAACACCATATATTTT
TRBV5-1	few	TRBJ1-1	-	CASVRVDGEAFF	TGCGCCAGCGTCAGGGTGGACGGCGAAGCTTTCTTT
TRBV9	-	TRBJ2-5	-	CASQGAFQETQYF	TGTGCCAGCCAGGGAGCTTTCCAAGAGACCCAGTACTTC
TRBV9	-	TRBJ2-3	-	CASSVGQADTDTQYF	TGTGCCAGCAGCGTTGGGCAGGCCGACACAGATACGCAGTATTTT
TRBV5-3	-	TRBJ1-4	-	CARNTRMWGMGEKLFF	TGTGCCAGAAACACTCGGATGTGGGGGATGGGTGAAAAACTGTTTTTT
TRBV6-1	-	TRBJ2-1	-	CASSEARGVNEQFF	TGTGCCAGCAGTGAAGCTAGAGGGGTCAATGAGCAGTTCTTC
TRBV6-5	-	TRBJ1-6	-	CASSYAGRYSPLHF	TGTGCCAGCAGTTACGCAGGGAGGTATTCACCCCTCCACTTT
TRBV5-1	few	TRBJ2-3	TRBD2	CASSLGLAAGADTQYF	TGCGCCAGCAGCTTGGGACTAGCCGCGGGGGCAGATACGCAGTATTTT
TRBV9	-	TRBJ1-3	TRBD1	CASSAGVGQGYLNTIYF	TGTGCCAGCAGCGCCGGCGTGGGACAGGGGTATTTAAACACCATATATTTT
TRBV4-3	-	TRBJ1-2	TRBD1	CASSQGTGGNYGYTF	TGCGCCAGCAGCCAAGGGACAGGGGGCAACTATGGCTACACCTTC
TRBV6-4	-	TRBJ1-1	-	CASSAEGGGSSTEAFF	TGTGCCAGCAGCGCCGAAGGAGGGGGGTCGAGCACTGAAGCTTTCTTT
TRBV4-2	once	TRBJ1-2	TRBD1	CASSQGVGQGAQGSGYTF	TGTGCCAGCAGCCAAGGGGTCGGACAGGGGGCGCAAGGGTCTGGCTACACCTTC
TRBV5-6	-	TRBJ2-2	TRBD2	CASSPIGGGENTGELFF	TGTGCCAGCAGCCCGATCGGCGGGGGAGAAAACACCGGGGAGCTGTTTTTT
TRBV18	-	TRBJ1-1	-	CASSPINTEAFF	TGTGCCAGCTCACCTATTAACACTGAAGCTTTCTTT
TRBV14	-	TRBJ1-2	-	CASSQGGPGYTF	TGTGCCAGCAGCCAAGGGGGGCCTGGCTACACCTTC
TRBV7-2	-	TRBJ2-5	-	CASSLRTAQETQYF	TGTGCCAGCAGCTTAAGGACAGCTCAAGAGACCCAGTACTTC
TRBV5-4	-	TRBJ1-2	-	CASSKTTGSHYGYTF	TGTGCCAGCAGCAAAACGACAGGATCTCACTATGGCTACACCTTC
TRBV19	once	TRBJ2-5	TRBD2	CASSNGGYETQYF	TGTGCCAGTAGTAACGGGGGGTATGAGACCCAGTACTTC
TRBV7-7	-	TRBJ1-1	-	CASSKGLGTEAFF	TGTGCTAGCAGTAAGGGTCTGGGCACTGAAGCTTTCTTT
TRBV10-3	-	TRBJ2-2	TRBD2	CAISDAGDTGELFF	TGTGCCATCAGTGATGCGGGGGACACCGGGGAGCTGTTTTTT
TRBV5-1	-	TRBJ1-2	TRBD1	CASSFVAGGDYGYTF	TGCGCCAGCAGCTTCGTGGCAGGGGGAGACTATGGCTACACCTTC
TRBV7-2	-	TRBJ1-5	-	CASSFAGGRQPQHF	TGTGCCAGCAGCTTCGCGGGGGGCCGTCAGCCCCAGCATTTT
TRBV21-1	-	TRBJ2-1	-	CASRLEQGKTYRFSEQFF	TGTGCCAGCAGGTTAGAACAGGGGAAAACTTATAGGTTCTCTGAGCAGTTCTTC
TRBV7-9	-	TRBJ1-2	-	CASSPPTRNYGYTF	TGTGCCAGCAGCCCACCAACACGGAACTATGGCTACACCTTC
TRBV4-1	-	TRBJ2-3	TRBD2	CASSQGTSGGASTDTQYF	TGCGCCAGCAGCCAGGGGACTAGCGGGGGTGCTAGCACAGATACGCAGTATTTT
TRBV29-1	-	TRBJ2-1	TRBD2	CSVDTSGGAYEQFF	TGCAGCGTTGACACTAGCGGGGGGGCCTATGAGCAGTTCTTC
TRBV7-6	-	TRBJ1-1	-	CASSLDGQGKVAFF	TGTGCCAGCAGCTTAGATGGGCAGGGGAAGGTGGCTTTCTTT
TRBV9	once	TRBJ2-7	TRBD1	CASSPRTGQGLGVHEQYF	TGTGCCAGCAGCCCCCGAACAGGACAGGGGTTAGGTGTACACGAGCAGTACTTC
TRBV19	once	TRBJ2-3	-	CASSMAAGTNTDTQYF	TGTGCCAGTAGTATGGCAGCGGGGACAAACACAGATACGCAGTATTTT
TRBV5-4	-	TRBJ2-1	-	CASSLGRQYNEQFF	TGTGCCAGCAGCTTGGGTAGGCAGTACAATGAGCAGTTCTTC
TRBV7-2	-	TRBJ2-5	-	CASGLQRQETQYF	TGTGCCAGCGGCTTACAGCGGCAAGAGACCCAGTACTTC
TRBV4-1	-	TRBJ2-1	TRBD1	CASSQETGGMYNEQFF	TGCGCCAGCAGCCAAGAGACAGGGGGTATGTACAATGAGCAGTTCTTC
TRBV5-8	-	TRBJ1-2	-	CASSLDSSFTGGYTF	TGTGCCAGCAGCTTGGACAGTTCCTTTACTGGGGGCTACACCTTC
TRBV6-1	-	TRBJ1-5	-	CASSANGDQPQHF	TGTGCCAGCAGCGCAAATGGAGATCAGCCCCAGCATTTT
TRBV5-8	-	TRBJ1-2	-	CASSLRQFSYGYTF	TGTGCCAGCAGCTTGAGACAGTTCTCCTATGGCTACACCTTC
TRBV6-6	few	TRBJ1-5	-	CASSYGSDQPQHF	TGTGCCAGCAGTTACGGGAGTGATCAGCCCCAGCATTTT